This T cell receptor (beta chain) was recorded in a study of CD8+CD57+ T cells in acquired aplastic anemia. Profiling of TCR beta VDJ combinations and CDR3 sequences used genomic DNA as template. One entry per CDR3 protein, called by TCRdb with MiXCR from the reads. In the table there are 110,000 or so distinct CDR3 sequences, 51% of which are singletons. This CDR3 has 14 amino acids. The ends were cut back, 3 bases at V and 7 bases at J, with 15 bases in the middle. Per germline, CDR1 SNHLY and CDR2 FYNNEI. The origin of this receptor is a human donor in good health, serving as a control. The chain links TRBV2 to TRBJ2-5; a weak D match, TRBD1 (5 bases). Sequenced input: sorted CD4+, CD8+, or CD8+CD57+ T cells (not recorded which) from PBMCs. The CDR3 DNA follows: TGTGCCAGCAGTGAGGGGCAGGCCCTACCGACCCAGTACTTC. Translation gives CASSEGQALPTQYF.